The clone carrying this TCR beta chain was detected only a few times. The investigators amplified TCR beta CDR3 regions from RNA transcripts. The study used the HTBI primer set for a first-round RT-PCR of the TCR CDR3. TCRdb used MiXCR to reprocess the multiplex PCR reads, holding one entry per CDR3 protein. Counted here are about 640,000 distinct CDR3 sequences, 20% occurring once; the ten biggest clones make up over 30%. These data come from a study of T cells in Graves' hyperthyroidism and ophthalmopathy. The CDR3 spans 12 residues. Germline CDR1 and CDR2: MDHEN and SYDVKM. V dropped 3 bases and J dropped 6 bases, with 9 bases sitting between them.

Sequencing was performed on blood. The rearrangement joins TRBV28 to TRBJ2-7, with D perhaps given as TRBD1 or TRBD2 (5 bases each). This sequence was found in a man aged 25 to 40 with Graves' ophthalmopathy. This CDR3 reads CASSFDGAEQYF. The CDR3 DNA reads as TGTGCCAGCAGTTTCGACGGGGCCGAGCAGTACTTC.